The rows below give T cell receptor beta chains drawn from one sample of a study of cytomegalovirus exposure and HLA in healthy donors. Clones were sequenced by immunoSEQ multiplex PCR, and TCRdb holds only the in-frame ones, with some missing. The table has 150,000 or so clones, approximately 86% seen once; the top ten hold around 1.5%. The sample consisted of PBMCs. Source of these receptors: a male donor in good health and CMV-seronegative. Both conserved end residues are trimmed from each CDR3.

SSSPVQGPYEQY,TRBJ2-7,TRBV7-9
SGGGALATQY,TRBJ2-5,TRBV29-1
SAGVLNEQF,TRBJ2-1,TRBV29-1
ASSGGTRGEFEQF,TRBJ2-1,TRBV19
ASSQDWGGGGLRETQY,TRBJ2-5,TRBV14
ASSVDRGPYEQY,TRBJ2-7,TRBV6-1
ASTYGEGGGTEAF,TRBJ1-1,TRBV7-2
ATSRVGTGGEKLF,TRBJ1-4,TRBV15
ASGKQGGGQPQH,TRBJ1-5,TRBV27
ASSSPLAGDTGELF,TRBJ2-2,TRBV7-9
ASSLRGRTDTQY,TRBJ2-3,TRBV7-3
ASSPPRGLDGETQY,TRBJ2-5,TRBV7-2
ASSLAREGAAGANVLT,TRBJ2-6,TRBV7-8
ASGFRGINQPQH,TRBJ1-5,TRBV6-5
ASSEATGESNQPQH,TRBJ1-5,TRBV25-1
ASSFEQQETQY,TRBJ2-5,TRBV11-3
ASSLGLAGGTDTQY,TRBJ2-3,TRBV7-2
ASSRTGYGYT,TRBJ1-2,TRBV7-3
ASSLGLGPGGRETQY,TRBJ2-5,TRBV5-4
ASISEQY,TRBJ2-7,TRBV5-1
ASSSQGQGGHGYT,TRBJ1-2,TRBV27
ASSLGQASGPLH,TRBJ1-6,TRBV5-4
ASSVVQGVNNEQF,TRBJ2-1,TRBV9
ASSEAYNQPQH,TRBJ1-5,TRBV6-1
ASSRTGSRTEKLF,TRBJ1-4,TRBV5-1
ASSLVLAAPYEQY,TRBJ2-7,TRBV11-2
SSSSGQGSYNSPLH,TRBJ1-6,TRBV7-9
SSSLRQGEPLNYGYT,TRBJ1-2,TRBV7-9
ASSVAPDRLANYGYT,TRBJ1-2,TRBV9
ASSQEPRGGLTDTQY,TRBJ2-3,TRBV4-2
AISEWTGTGTDTQY,TRBJ2-3,TRBV10-3